This TCR beta chain was identified during a study of T cell clonotyping in hematopoietic cell transplantation. On the study more broadly: Recipient samples before transplant were obtained post-cytoreduction.

Time point denoted: recipient sample about 28 days before transplant, after cytoreduction. Libraries were prepared by immunoSEQ multiplex PCR; TCRdb keeps only in-frame clonotypes and omits some of them. In the table there are 65,000 to 80,000 clones, almost 97% of which are singletons. Germline V gene lookup returns CDR1 MDHEN and CDR2 SYDVKM. The CDR3 extends over 16 amino acids. V was clipped by 6 bases and J by 7 bases, with 24 bases between them. The rearrangement joins TRBV28 to TRBJ2-5; the D gene is possibly TRBD1 (5 bases). Sequencing was performed on peripheral blood mononuclear cells, taken before stem cell transplant. The sequence came from a woman aged 45-65 years with acute myeloid leukemia. Some clones in this sample may be carry-over from other donors' samples. DNA of the CDR3: TGTGCCAGCAGCCTATATTCAGGGATACAGGCCGGGACCCAGTACTTC. It specifies CASSLYSGIQAGTQYF.